The text below deals with one TCR beta chain. What it recognizes is unknown. These data are taken from a study of T cell responses to AZD1222 COVID-19 vaccine. Per germline, CDR1 LGHNA and CDR2 YSLEER. This CDR3 contains 15 residues. V was trimmed by 1 base and J by 4 bases, leaving 14 bases between them. The data were produced by immunoSEQ multiplex PCR, yet TCRdb's version contains in-frame clones alone and is incomplete. This table has roughly 140,000 clones, about nine tenths appearing once. General observations from the study: The sample set comprised mostly white British donors with more females, and clonal diversity was possibly underestimated. Spike as a whole was targeted by vaccine-associated CD4 TCRs, dominant at 160-218 and 743-854. At study baseline, merely six AZD1222 recipients were seropositive. Sampled repertoires all dated from after the peak T cell response.

This clonotype was sampled from an adult in good health. The gene calls are TRBV4-3 and TRBJ2-7; D uncertain. Sample: peripheral blood, taken on day 0 of MenACWY control vaccination. CDR3 protein: CASSQATGPAYEQYF. CDR3 nucleotide sequence: TGCGCCAGCAGCCAAGCAACGGGTCCCGCGTACGAGCAGTACTTC.